The present T cell receptor (beta chain) was sequenced within a study of beta chain features in type 1 diabetes. This CDR3 has 12 residues. Losses at the gene ends were 5 bases for V and 6 bases for J; bases not matched to a gene: 3. Germline loops: CDR1 SGHTA, CDR2 FQGNSA. Since all of the isolated RNA was reverse transcribed, expressed TCRB transcripts were what got sequenced. Regulatory, naive and central memory T cell samples averaged around 3.5 million reads. TCRdb's copy holds only in-frame clones and misses some; the assay was immunoSEQ multiplex PCR. The data hold 350,000 or so clones, with 15% to 20% observed a single time.

Material: naive CD4+ T cells from blood. This chain links TRBV7-2 with TRBJ2-7, with 8 bases that match TRBD1. The receptor was derived from a woman younger than 35 in good health. CDR3 coding DNA: TGTGCCAGCAGCAGAGACAGGGGCGAGCAGTACTTC. It translates to CASSRDRGEQYF.